This T cell receptor (beta chain) is from a study of graft-versus-host responses after intestinal transplantation. Across the whole study: Induction with anti-thymocyte globulin, then tacrolimus and steroids for roughly 3 years, was given to all recipients.

V lost 5 bases, J lost 2 bases, and 13 bases lay in between. The length of the CDR3 is 15 residues. Germline V gene sequence: CDR1 SGHAT, CDR2 FQNNGV. Study results and limitations: GvH clones turned up in recipient marrow; some had shown up first in ileum or blood.

Libraries were prepared by immunoSEQ multiplex PCR; TCRdb keeps only in-frame clonotypes and omits some of them. The sample contains roughly 80,000 clones, roughly 84% of which appear only once. Of note for this clone: Its specificity is unknown.

Material: unstimulated CD8+ T cells sorted from spleen or lymph node cells, obtained before transplant. This clonotype was obtained from a human donor who was the organ donor for an intestinal transplant. This chain uses TRBV11-2 with TRBJ1-3; D not certain. As DNA, the CDR3 is TGTGCCAGCAGCCCCTTTATCAGTACTGGAAACACCATATATTTT. It codes for CASSPFISTGNTIYF. Full variable domain (remainder filled in from reference TRBV11-2 and TRBJ1-3): EAGVAQSPRYKIIEKRQSVAFWCNPISGHATLYWYQQILGQGPKLLIQFQNNGVVDDSQLPKDRFSAERLKGVDSTLKIQPAKLEDSAVYLCASSPFISTGNTIYFGEGSWLTVV.